Below, 32 T cell receptor beta chains from the same sample are listed, as sequenced in a study of blood T cell repertoires in COVID-19. Sequencing used immunoSEQ multiplex PCR; TCRdb keeps in-frame clones, though not all of them. Of approximately 91,000 clones listed, over 70% are singletons. The sample taken for sequencing was peripheral blood. These receptors all come from a human donor in a cohort sampled during active COVID-19.

The V gene is TRBV24-1, the J gene TRBJ2-7; D possibly corresponds to TRBD2 (7 bases). Per the germline V gene, CDR1 is KGHDR and CDR2 is SFDVKD. Deletions cut 4 bases from V and 6 bases from J, with 21 bases between. This CDR3 comprises 16 residues. The CDR3 DNA reads as TGTGCCACCAGTGACGTCTGGGGGGAGGGGGACCGCGAGCAGTACTTC. Translated, it gives CATSDVWGEGDREQYF.

This chain links TRBV13 with TRBJ2-2, with D possibly being TRBD1 (6 bases). Trimming removed 3 bases from V and 2 bases from J, with 10 bases in between. This CDR3 has 15 amino acids. Germline V lookup: CDR1 PRHDT, CDR2 FYEKMQ (reference sequence). The DNA of the CDR3 is TGTGCCAGCAGCTTTAGGACAGTTAACACCGGGGAGCTGTTTTTT. Protein: CASSFRTVNTGELFF.

This chain links TRBV19 with TRBJ1-1; 11 nucleotides line up with TRBD1. Germline values: CDR1 LNHDA, CDR2 SQIVND (reference sequence). This CDR3 is built from 15 residues. After removal of 7 bases from V and 5 bases from J, the junction contained 9 bases not matched to a gene. The CDR3 DNA follows: TGTGCCAGTACCCCGGACAGGGGGCGGGAAACTGAAGCTTTCTTT. Its protein product is CASTPDRGRETEAFF.

This clone was picked up a small number of times. The gene calls are TRBV14 and TRBJ1-6, with 8 bases fitting TRBD1. Germline lookup yields CDR1 SGHDN and CDR2 FVKESK. This CDR3 has 15 residues. Germline trimming cut 4 bases from V and 4 bases from J; bases unmatched to any gene: 3. This chain's CDR3 is CASSLTGGYNSPLHF. The CDR3 nucleotides read TGTGCCAGCAGCCTTACAGGGGGTTATAATTCACCCCTCCACTTT.

A remark on this clone: A read error may account for a junction end that differs from germline. The same CDR3 is also encoded by other DNA sequences in this sample. The chain couples TRBV19 to TRBJ2-7; D perhaps matches TRBD1 (5 bases). The CDR3 sequence is 14 residues long. Germline V lookup: CDR1 LNHDA, CDR2 SQIVND (reference sequence). This chain's CDR3 is CASTPTPGLYEQYF. The CDR3 DNA sequence: TGTGCCAGTACCCCCACCCCAGGGCTCTACGAGCAGTACTTT.

This chain uses TRBV9 with TRBJ2-7; D might be TRBD2 (6 bases). Germline V gene sequence: CDR1 SGDLS, CDR2 YYNGEE. This CDR3 spans 14 amino acids. Trimming took 4 bases from V and 1 from J, leaving 12 bases between them. The CDR3 coding sequence is TGTGCCAGCAGCAGGGGACTTGAGTCCTACGAGCAGTACTTC. It encodes CASSRGLESYEQYF.

This clone was detected only a few times. The chain employs TRBV7-2 and TRBJ2-3; TRBD2 is a possible D gene (6 bases). The V and J ends lost 5 bases and 2 bases respectively, with 14 bases between them. Germline CDR1 and CDR2: SGHTA and FQGNSA. This CDR3 is built from 15 residues. CDR3 region: CASSPSATTTDTQYF. As DNA, the CDR3 is TGTGCCAGCAGCCCTAGCGCGACGACCACAGATACGCAGTATTTT.

In its sample, this clone was seen once. The chain couples TRBV19 to TRBJ2-7; TRBD2 agrees at 11 bases. V was clipped by 0 bases and J by 3 bases; unmatched bases: 7. The V gene's germline CDR1 is LNHDA and CDR2 SQIVND (reference sequence). This CDR3 region has 17 residues. The CDR3 coding sequence is TGTGCCAGTAGTATAGAAAGGGGGACTAGCGGCTACTACGAGCAGTACTTC. Encoded protein: CASSIERGTSGYYEQYF.

This clone was seen repeatedly, ten times or more. The rearrangement links TRBV5-1 to TRBJ1-3, with D uncertain. Germline lookup yields CDR1 SGHRS and CDR2 YFSETQ. V lost 0 bases and J lost 2, with 6 bases in between. The CDR3 sequence is 14 residues long. The CDR3 nucleotides read TGCGCCAGCAGCTTGGGAACACCTGGAAACACCATATATTTT. As protein: CASSLGTPGNTIYF. Full variable domain (rest looked up from reference TRBV5-1 and TRBJ1-3): KAGVTQTPRYLIKTRGQQVTLSCSPISGHRSVSWYQQTPGQGLQFLFEYFSETQRNKGNFPGRFSGRQFSNSRSEMNVSTLELGDSALYLCASSLGTPGNTIYFGEGSWLTVV.

The genes are TRBV6-1 and TRBJ1-5; TRBD1 aligns across 7 bases. The CDR3 is 19 residues long. V lost 4 bases to trimming and J lost 0 bases; unmatched junction nucleotides: 15. The germline V gene encodes CDR1 MNHNS and CDR2 SASEGT. As DNA, the CDR3 is TGTGCCAGCAGTGGTTCCGGGACAGCATATATCCCTAGCAATCAGCCCCAGCATTTT. Residues: CASSGSGTAYIPSNQPQHF.

The CDR3 region is CSASERGRGQYF. The CDR3 DNA follows: TGCAGTGCTAGTGAACGCGGGAGGGGACAGTACTTC. V is TRBV20-1 and J is TRBJ2-7; 9 bases line up with TRBD2. The CDR3 sequence is 12 residues long. V was clipped by 3 bases and J by 10 bases; unmatched bases: 7. Germline CDR1 DFQATT, CDR2 SNEGSKA (reference sequence).

This clone was counted a single time. The chain joins TRBV18 to TRBJ2-1; D might be TRBD2 (6 bases). Trimming cost V 6 bases and J 7 bases, with 16 bases left between them. Germline V lookup: CDR1 KGHSH, CDR2 LQKENI. The CDR3 totals 14 residues. The CDR3 coding sequence is TGTGCCAGCTCCCCGCGGAGGGATGGGAATGAGCAGTTCTTC. Amino acid sequence: CASSPRRDGNEQFF.

V gene TRBV5-5 combines with J gene TRBJ2-3, with unresolved D. The CDR3 has 14 amino acids. Germline assignment: CDR1 SGHKS and CDR2 YYEKEE (reference sequence). V was shortened by 6 bases and J by 1 base, with 12 bases between the two germline ends. CDR3 nucleotides: TGTGCCAGCACCCTGGTCTCGGGCACAGATACGCAGTATTTT. It is translated as CASTLVSGTDTQYF.

The chain has TRBV3-1 (or the pseudogene TRBV3-2) and TRBJ1-4; no definite D call. CDR3 length equals 15 residues. The germline V gene encodes CDR1 LGHDT and CDR2 YNNKEL (reference sequence). The V end lost 4 bases, the J end lost 0 bases, and 9 bases lay between the germline ends. The CDR3 reads CASSLWSATNEKLFF. The CDR3 bases are TGTGCCAGCAGCCTGTGGAGCGCAACTAATGAAAAACTGTTTTTT.

This clone was seen once. The chain combines TRBV5-4 with TRBJ2-7; 8 nucleotides agree with TRBD2. The CDR3 is 16 residues long. CDR1 is SGHNT and CDR2 is YYREEE in the germline V gene (reference sequence). Trimming at V came to 4 bases and at J to 0 bases, leaving 9 bases not matched to a gene. Here the CDR3 reads CASSPFGTRASYEQYF. CDR3 DNA sequence: TGTGCCAGCAGCCCGTTCGGGACTAGGGCCTCCTACGAGCAGTACTTC.

The J gene is TRBJ2-7, the V gene TRBV6-5, with D tentatively TRBD1 (5 bases). Between the trimmed V and J ends, which lost 7 bases and 0 bases, there was a span of 13 bases. CDR1 and CDR2 (germline): MNHEY, SVGAGI. The CDR3 is made up of 14 amino acids. The CDR3 region is CASIKTGASYEQYF. CDR3 nucleotides: TGTGCCAGCATTAAGACTGGGGCCTCCTACGAGCAGTACTTC.

The chain has TRBV5-5 and TRBJ2-7; 9 nucleotides match TRBD1. This CDR3 is 15 amino acids long. CDR1 and CDR2 (germline): SGHKS, YYEKEE (reference sequence). After removal of 1 base from V and 4 bases from J, the junction contained 6 bases not matched to a gene. CDR3 in amino acids: CASSLFGQGKYEQYF. Here the CDR3 DNA reads TGTGCCAGCAGCTTGTTTGGACAGGGGAAATACGAGCAGTACTTC.

The chain joins TRBV7-2 to TRBJ1-4, with D possibly TRBD1 on 5 matching bases. This CDR3 is built from 15 residues. Deletions cut 3 bases from V and 7 bases from J, with 15 bases between. Germline CDR1 reads SGHTA; CDR2 reads FQGNSA. CDR3 nucleotide sequence: TGTGCCAGCAGCTTGATGTCAGGGCGTCCTGAAAAACTGTTTTTT. It translates to CASSLMSGRPEKLFF.

This clone was found once. V is TRBV7-8 and J is TRBJ2-5, with TRBD1 identical over 9 bases. The CDR3 consists of 15 residues. Losses at the gene ends were 5 bases for V and 4 bases for J; bases not matched to a gene: 8. CDR1 and CDR2 from the germline V gene are SGHVS and FQNEAQ. Here the CDR3 DNA reads TGTGCCAGCAGCCCCCGGGACAGGGTCGGAGAGACCCAGTACTTC. Translated, it gives CASSPRDRVGETQYF.

Here the CDR3 reads CASSTSYLYEQYF. In DNA, the CDR3 is TGTGCCAGCAGTACTAGCTACCTCTACGAGCAGTACTTC. V and J are TRBV27 and TRBJ2-7, with D possibly matching TRBD2 (6 bases). V was clipped by 5 bases and J by 3 bases, with 11 bases between them. Germline CDR1 and CDR2: MNHEY and SMNVEV (reference sequence). The CDR3 has 13 amino acids.

The CDR3 spells CASSFDRWGDNEQYF. The CDR3 DNA reads as TGTGCCAGCAGCTTCGACCGCTGGGGGGATAACGAGCAGTACTTC. The rearrangement joins TRBV7-2 to TRBJ2-7; D perhaps matches TRBD2 (6 bases). The CDR3 loop spans 15 amino acids. Looked up from germline, CDR1 is SGHTA and CDR2 is FQGNSA. V shed 3 bases and J shed 5 bases, with 17 bases lying between them. Looking up the rest from reference TRBV7-2 and TRBJ2-7 gives the full variable domain: GAGVSQSPSNKVTEKGKDVELRCDPISGHTALYWYRQSLGQGLEFLIYFQGNSAPDKSGLPSDRFSAERTGGSVSTLTIQRTQQEDSAVYLCASSFDRWGDNEQYFGPGTRLTVT.

The V call is TRBV19, the J call TRBJ2-7, with 12 bases aligning to TRBD2. The CDR3 covers 15 residues. CDR1 is LNHDA and CDR2 is SQIVND in the germline V gene (reference sequence). The V gene end was trimmed by 5 bases and the J gene end by 2 bases; junction bases not matched to a gene: 4. The CDR3 DNA reads TGTGCCAGTAGTGTCGCTAGCGGGAGGGCCTACGAGCAGTACTTC. This translates into CASSVASGRAYEQYF.

The chain employs TRBV28 and TRBJ2-5, with D possibly TRBD1 on 6 matching bases. The CDR3 spans 14 residues. Trimming left V 2 bases short and J 2 bases short, with 9 bases between. CDR1 MDHEN and CDR2 SYDVKM come from the germline V gene. CDR3: CASSLGQGQETQYF. The CDR3 bases are TGTGCCAGCAGTTTAGGTCAGGGGCAAGAGACCCAGTACTTC.

This clone has a single count. Here the CDR3 DNA reads TGTGCCAGCAGCGAGCTAGGACTGGGGGAGCAGTTCTTC. Its protein is CASSELGLGEQFF. This chain uses TRBV6-4 with TRBJ2-1; D is possibly TRBD2 (5 bases). CDR3 length: 13 amino acids. Deletions cut 6 bases from V and 10 bases from J, with 16 bases between. Per the germline V gene, CDR1 is MRHNA and CDR2 is SNTAGT.

V usage is TRBV5-1 and J usage is TRBJ2-3, with D tentatively TRBD1 (6 bases). Germline V gene lookup returns CDR1 SGHRS and CDR2 YFSETQ. The CDR3 has 15 residues. V shed 4 bases and J shed 6 bases, with 18 bases lying between them. The CDR3 reads CASSEDSLRGDTQYF. CDR3 in DNA: TGCGCCAGCAGCGAGGACTCCTTGAGGGGGGATACGCAGTATTTT.

V and J are TRBV25-1 and TRBJ2-7, with a weak D call TRBD1 (6 bases). The CDR3 covers 16 residues. Germline V gene data show CDR1 as MGHDK and CDR2 as SYGVNS. V lost 4 bases and J lost 7, with 23 bases in between. The CDR3 nucleotides are TGTGCCAGCAGTGGCCAGGGGATAGGAGGTACGGGTGAGCAGTACTTC. Amino acid sequence: CASSGQGIGGTGEQYF.

J is TRBJ2-7 and V is TRBV6-5; no clear D. The ends were cut back, 6 bases at V and 5 bases at J, with 14 bases in the middle. Germline assignment: CDR1 MNHEY and CDR2 SVGAGI. This CDR3 is built from 13 residues. CDR3 coding DNA: TGTGCCAGCAGCCCACGGGTTCGGGACGAGCAGTACTTC. It translates to CASSPRVRDEQYF.

The V gene is TRBV10-3, the J gene TRBJ1-2; D gene unclear. V lost 7 bases, J lost 3 bases, and 12 bases lay in between. CDR1 and CDR2 from the germline V gene are ENHRY and SYGVKD. This CDR3 is 13 amino acids long. The DNA of the CDR3 is TGTGCCATCAAGGAGTCAACAGACTATGGCTACACCTTC. Its protein is CAIKESTDYGYTF.

The chain joins TRBV6-5 to TRBJ1-2; 7 bases fit TRBD1. The CDR3 has 12 residues. The germline V gene encodes CDR1 MNHEY and CDR2 SVGAGI. With V trimmed by 4 bases and J by 8 bases, 4 bases remained unmatched. CDR3 nucleotide sequence: TGTGCCAGCAGTTTAAGACAGGGAGGCTACACCTTC. Its translation is CASSLRQGGYTF.

Only a few counts were recorded for this clone. The chain employs TRBV6-6 and TRBJ1-1; 9 bases agree with TRBD1. Trimming removed 6 bases from V and 5 bases from J; junction bases left unmatched: 10. The germline CDR1 and CDR2 sequences are MNHNY and SVGAGI (reference sequence). This CDR3 spans 15 amino acids. The CDR3 loop is CASSPDRTGVTEAFF. CDR3 in DNA: TGTGCCAGCAGCCCCGATCGGACAGGGGTAACTGAAGCTTTCTTT.

The chain uses TRBV3-1 (or the pseudogene TRBV3-2) and TRBJ1-3, with 10 bases fitting TRBD1. This CDR3 is built from 14 residues. V was clipped by 4 bases and J by 7 bases; unmatched bases: 4. CDR1 and CDR2 from the germline V gene are LGHDT and YNNKEL (reference sequence). CDR3 in amino acids: CASSPRDRGNTIYF. The DNA of the CDR3 is TGTGCCAGCAGCCCCCGGGACAGGGGTAACACCATATATTTT.

V and J are TRBV5-1 and TRBJ1-2, with 12 bases fitting TRBD1. V dropped 2 bases and J dropped 4; count of bases not matched to a gene: 3. The CDR3 runs 15 residues. Germline CDR1 and CDR2: SGHRS and YFSETQ. DNA of the CDR3: TGCGCCAGCAGCTTTTCGGGACAGGGGGCCTATGGCTACACCTTC. This translates into CASSFSGQGAYGYTF.